This TCR beta chain was identified during a study of T-cell memory formation after mild COVID-19. Overall study: The TCR clusters were mostly specific to one donor. The study, taken as a whole, reports: CD4+ contracting clones lay mainly in CM and EM, CD8+ ones in EMRA. While clones contracting from day 15 to 85 were balanced between CD4 and CD8, later expanders leaned CD4+.

A 5'RACE reaction primed in the constant segment made cDNA libraries of TCR alpha and TCR beta, and these carried sample barcodes and UMIs. TCRdb re-analysed the 5' RACE reads in MiXCR, keeping a single row per CDR3 protein. The sample has 250,000 to 300,000 distinct CDR3 sequences, 15% to 20% seen once. The CDR3 sequence is 16 residues long. The V end was cut by 3 bases, the J end by 0 bases, with 14 bases between. Germline CDR1 reads LGHDT; CDR2 reads YNNKEL (reference sequence). This clonotype has a handful of counts. The antigen is not known. Sequencing input: PBMCs or a T cell subset sorted from them (not recorded which). The V call is TRBV3-1, the J call TRBJ1-1; D may be TRBD1 (5 bases). This clonotype was obtained from a man between 18 and 35 years old who had mild COVID-19 (a few samples of this study predate the infection). Cell type and time point are not known. The DNA for the CDR3 is TGTGCCAGCAGCCAGAAGCCCATAGGGGTGAACACTGAAGCTTTCTTT. Translated, it gives CASSQKPIGVNTEAFF.